This T cell receptor beta chain was captured by sequencing in a study of T cells after yellow fever vaccination. Study background: It was SMART-Seq v4 Ultra Low Input that prepared the fractions with low cell numbers. Study-level findings and limits: Bulk-population clonotypes that are abundant could appear as contaminants in FACS-sorted repertoires. Most clones from primary vaccination resurfaced after the booster (around 95% CD4, over 75% CD8).

V was pared by 0 bases and J by 8 bases, with 10 bases between. CDR1 is MNHEY, CDR2 SVGEGT, per germline. This CDR3 region has 13 residues. Remarks on this clonotype: Its antigen is undetermined.

TCRdb re-derived calls from the 5' RACE reads in MiXCR, one entry per CDR3 protein. The repertoire consists of 350,000 to 450,000 distinct CDR3 sequences, with 18% occurring once and the leading ten covering roughly a sixth. This material consisted of PBMCs, taken before the yellow fever booster vaccination. This receptor was taken from a man aged 18 to 30 who received the YFV17D yellow fever vaccine. This chain joins TRBV6-2 or TRBV6-3 and TRBJ1-2; the D is unclear. The CDR3 sequence: CASSYSGGAGYTF. CDR3 nucleotide sequence: TGTGCCAGCAGTTACTCCGGCGGCGCGGGCTACACCTTC.